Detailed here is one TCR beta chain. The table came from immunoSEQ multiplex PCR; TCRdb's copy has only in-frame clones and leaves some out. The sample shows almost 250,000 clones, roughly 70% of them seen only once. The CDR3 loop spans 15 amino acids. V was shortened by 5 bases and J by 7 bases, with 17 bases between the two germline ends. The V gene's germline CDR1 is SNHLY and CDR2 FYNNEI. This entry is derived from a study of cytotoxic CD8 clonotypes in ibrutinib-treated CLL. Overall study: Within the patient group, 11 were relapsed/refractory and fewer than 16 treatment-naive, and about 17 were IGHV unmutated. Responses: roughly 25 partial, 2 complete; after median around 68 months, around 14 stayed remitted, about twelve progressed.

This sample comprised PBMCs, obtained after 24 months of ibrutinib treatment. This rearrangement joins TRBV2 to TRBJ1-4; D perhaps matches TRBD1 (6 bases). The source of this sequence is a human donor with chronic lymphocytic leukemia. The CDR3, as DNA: TGTGCCAGCAGTTCCGGACAGCCCGCTTTTGAAAAACTGTTTTTT. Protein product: CASSSGQPAFEKLFF.